This T cell receptor (beta chain) was sequenced in a study of cytotoxic CD8 clonotypes in ibrutinib-treated CLL. Background on the study: After median about 69 months, approximately 15 stayed in remission, about twelve progressed; responses approximately 24 partial, 2 complete. Study-level points and caveats: Clonality was higher at ibrutinib response and returned toward baseline at progression. Clonality was higher at baseline than in age-matched healthy donors and tracked circulating CD8+ T-cell counts.

CDR3 length equals 13 residues. Germline CDR1 is SQVTM and CDR2 is ANQGSEA. The J segment lost 4 bases and the V segment lost 1 base, leaving 2 bases of the junction unmatched. The planned depth of sequencing spanned 1 in 200,000 to 1 in 1 million T cells. The data were produced by immunoSEQ multiplex PCR, yet TCRdb's version contains in-frame clones alone and is incomplete. The sample contains 120,000 to 150,000 clones, around three quarters of which appear only once. Note on this clone: What it binds is unknown.

The chain couples TRBV29-1 to TRBJ2-5, with 8 positions matching TRBD2. This clonotype was sampled from a human donor with chronic lymphocytic leukemia. Source: PBMCs, taken after 12 months of ibrutinib treatment. The DNA of the CDR3 is TGCAGCGTTGAAGGGCTAGCGGGAGAGACCCAGTACTTC. Translated, it gives CSVEGLAGETQYF.